These T cell receptor beta chains were read from a single sample in a study of control samples from healthy donors and cancer patients. Assay used: immunoSEQ multiplex PCR; TCRdb lists only in-frame clones, some missing. This table holds about 98,000 clones, roughly four fifths found once. The sequencing sample was made of blood. These receptors came from a man aged 55-75 years in good health. Both conserved end residues are part of each CDR3. D genes are given only for firm matches. Rows may omit the clone size; those that give it use once, few, many or a size class.

D gene	V gene	J gene	clone size	CDR3 protein	CDR3 DNA
.	TRBV6-6	TRBJ2-7	.	CASRPQGEGDEQYF	TGTGCCAGCAGACCACAGGGAGAGGGTGACGAGCAGTACTTC
.	TRBV27	TRBJ2-1	.	CASSLSWRAYYNEQFF	TGTGCCAGCAGTTTATCTTGGAGGGCCTACTACAATGAGCAGTTCTTC
.	TRBV14	TRBJ1-2	.	CASSQVIGGGQGYTF	TGTGCCAGCAGCCAAGTGATCGGCGGGGGGCAAGGCTACACCTTC
TRBD2	TRBV3-1/TRBV3-2	TRBJ2-5	.	CASSQEGVVAGEETQYF	TGTGCCAGCAGCCAAGAAGGTGTGGTAGCGGGAGAAGAGACCCAGTACTTC
.	TRBV9	TRBJ2-1	once	CASSEDLSEQFF	TGTGCCAGCAGCGAAGACCTGAGTGAGCAGTTCTTC
TRBD2	TRBV9	TRBJ2-2	.	CASSASGTGELFF	TGTGCCAGCAGCGCTAGCGGAACCGGGGAGCTGTTTTTT
.	TRBV5-1	TRBJ2-2	.	CASSLITTGELFF	TGCGCCAGCAGCTTAATAACGACCGGGGAGCTGTTTTTT
.	TRBV6-5	TRBJ2-7	.	CASRKTGTWSYEQYF	TGTGCCAGCAGGAAAACAGGGACTTGGAGTTACGAGCAGTACTTC
TRBD1	TRBV5-4	TRBJ2-7	many	CASSFNRGYEQYF	TGTGCCAGCAGCTTTAACAGGGGTTACGAGCAGTACTTC
TRBD2	TRBV7-6	TRBJ2-2	.	CASSILAGEVGELFF	TGTGCCAGCAGCATCCTAGCGGGAGAGGTCGGGGAGCTGTTTTTT
.	TRBV19	TRBJ1-2	once	CASSIATILRYNYGYTF	TGTGCCAGTAGTATAGCAACTATCTTGAGATATAACTATGGCTACACCTTC
TRBD1	TRBV30	TRBJ2-7	.	CAWSVQGARYEQYF	TGTGCCTGGAGTGTACAGGGGGCCCGCTACGAGCAGTACTTC
.	TRBV6-5	TRBJ1-1	.	CASSYADSYTEVFF	TGTGCCAGCAGTTACGCGGACAGTTACACTGAAGTTTTCTTT
TRBD1	TRBV19	TRBJ1-1	.	CASSDRGGSTEAFF	TGTGCCAGTAGCGACAGGGGAGGAAGTACTGAAGCTTTCTTT
TRBD2	TRBV19	TRBJ2-2	.	CASSKRTQLAPEGGELFF	TGTGCCAGTAGTAAACGCACCCAACTAGCGCCCGAGGGCGGGGAGCTGTTTTTT
.	TRBV11-2	TRBJ1-4	.	CASSLHRAGEKLFF	TGTGCCAGCAGCTTACACAGGGCGGGTGAAAAACTGTTTTTT